One and the same sample provided the 24 T cell receptor beta chains below, sequenced in a study of blood T cells in healthy people across ages. Next came a second PCR, run for roughly 6 to 11 cycles, which used a sample-barcoded 5' primer along with a J-beta primer mix. TCRdb independently ran MiXCR on the 5' RACE reads; one entry per CDR3 protein. This sample has hundreds of thousands of distinct CDR3 sequences, with approximately 25% found just once. This sample also belongs to another study, concerning T cells of mothers and their children.

Sequencing was carried out using blood. The receptor set was obtained from a boy aged 5-17 years in good health.

This clonotype turned up a few times. The chain has TRBV10-3 and TRBJ2-5; D is unresolved. Germline loops: CDR1 ENHRY, CDR2 SYGVKD. Trimming shortened V by 4 bases and J by 1 base, and 7 bases separated the two germline ends. The CDR3 spans 13 residues. The CDR3, as DNA: TGTGCCATCAGTGTTTCAGTCCAAGAGACCCAGTACTTC. Encoded protein: CAISVSVQETQYF.

This clonotype was seen more than once but under ten times. The chain employs TRBV12-3 or TRBV12-4 and TRBJ1-1; maybe TRBD1 (5 bases). The CDR3 is made up of 18 amino acids. Trimming shortened V by 1 base and J by 0 bases, and 18 bases separated the two germline ends. The CDR3 DNA follows: TGTGCCAGCAGTTTAGAAACTAGCACCGGGACGTTGAACACTGAAGCTTTCTTT. The encoded protein is CASSLETSTGTLNTEAFF.

This chain uses TRBV29-1 with TRBJ2-1, with D uncertain. V lost 8 bases and J 0 bases, leaving 11 bases between the germline ends. Per the germline V gene, CDR1 is SQVTM and CDR2 is ANQGSEA. CDR3 size: 13 residues. The CDR3 coding sequence is TGCAGCATCTACCAGAGCTCCTACAATGAGCAGTTCTTC. Protein: CSIYQSSYNEQFF.

The chain joins TRBV19 to TRBJ2-3; perhaps TRBD2 as D (6 bases). This CDR3 is 15 amino acids long. CDR1 and CDR2 from the germline V gene are LNHDA and SQIVND (reference sequence). With 3 bases removed from V and 7 bases from J, the gap between germline ends came to 17 bases. The CDR3 DNA reads TGTGCCAGTAGTATGACTAGAGGGGCGCGGAATACGCAGTATTTT. The encoded protein is CASSMTRGARNTQYF.

This chain connects TRBV29-1 to TRBJ1-1, with D uncertain. The V end was cut by 7 bases, the J end by 1 base, with 10 bases between. The CDR3 runs to 12 residues. CDR1 is SQVTM and CDR2 is ANQGSEA in the germline V gene. In DNA, the CDR3 is TGCAGCGCCCGCTCACCGAACACTGAAGCTTTCTTT. Protein product: CSARSPNTEAFF. The whole variable domain, filled in from reference TRBV29-1 and TRBJ1-1, reads SAVISQKPSRDICQRGTSLTIQCQVDSQVTMMFWYRQQPGQSLTLIATANQGSEATYESGFVIDKFPISRPNLTFSTLTVSNMSPEDSSIYLCSARSPNTEAFFGQGTRLTVV.

This clonotype was seen many times. The chain has TRBV29-1 and TRBJ1-2; TRBD1 agrees at 7 bases. CDR3 length: 14 amino acids. V gave up 0 bases and J gave up 8 bases; unmatched junction bases: 9. CDR1 is SQVTM and CDR2 is ANQGSEA in the germline V gene. This chain's CDR3 is CSVEDPDRVEGYTF. In DNA form, the CDR3 reads TGCAGCGTTGAAGATCCAGACAGGGTCGAAGGCTACACCTTC.

The chain employs TRBV7-2 and TRBJ2-7, with a tentative D call TRBD2 (6 bases). The CDR3 is made up of 15 amino acids. Trimming removed 4 bases at V and 2 bases at J, with 15 bases between. Germline CDR1 is SGHTA and CDR2 is FQGNSA. The DNA for the CDR3 is TGTGCCAGCAGCTCGCGGGGCAGGGTCCCCTACGAGCAGTACTTC. It specifies CASSSRGRVPYEQYF.

DNA for the CDR3: TGCGCCAGCAGCTCTTGGGGACAGGGGGCCACCGGGGAGCTGTTTTTT. Its protein product is CASSSWGQGATGELFF. The chain combines TRBV4-1 with TRBJ2-2, with 12 bases that match TRBD1. With V trimmed by 5 bases and J by 4 bases, 5 bases remained unmatched. The CDR3 is 16 amino acids. Germline V gene sequence: CDR1 MGHRA, CDR2 YSYEKL.

This sequence joins TRBV5-5 and TRBJ2-7; 10 bases match TRBD1. Trimming took 3 bases from V and 4 from J; bases not matched to a gene: 7. Germline V CDR1 and CDR2: SGHKS, YYEKEE (reference sequence). The CDR3 has 15 amino acids. The CDR3 DNA reads as TGTGCCAGCAGCTCTGTTGGGGACAGGGGATACGAGCAGTACTTC. The encoded protein is CASSSVGDRGYEQYF. The full variable domain, rest sourced from reference TRBV5-5 and TRBJ2-7, is DAGVTQSPTHLIKTRGQQVTLRCSPISGHKSVSWYQQVLGQGPQFIFQYYEKEERGRGNFPDRFSARQFPNYSSELNVNALLLGDSALYLCASSSVGDRGYEQYFGPGTRLTVT.

Worth noting for this clonotype: Since a much larger clone is just one base distant, this may be a read error. This chain connects TRBV29-1 to TRBJ2-5, with 7 bases that match TRBD1. V lost 2 bases to trimming and J lost 7 bases; unmatched junction nucleotides: 10. Germline V gene lookup returns CDR1 SQVTM and CDR2 ANQGSEA. The CDR3 loop spans 14 amino acids. CDR3 in DNA: TGCAGCGTTGAATCCGACAGGGAAGGCGTGACCCAGTACTTC. It translates to CSVESDREGVTQYF.

The chain is built from TRBV20-1 and TRBJ2-5; TRBD2 agrees at 7 bases. The J call may be in error: the DNA end matches TRBJ2-1 better. The CDR3 totals 13 residues. Germline lookup yields CDR1 DFQATT and CDR2 SNEGSKA (reference sequence). CDR3 region: CSATGGNVNEQFF. CDR3 nucleotides: TGCAGTGCTACCGGGGGGAACGTGAATGAGCAGTTCTTC.

This clonotype has a handful of counts. V and J are TRBV7-2 and TRBJ1-5; maybe TRBD1 (5 bases). Germline V gene data show CDR1 as SGHTA and CDR2 as FQGNSA. Trimming cost V 2 bases and J 7 bases, with 9 bases left between them. The CDR3 totals 13 residues. This CDR3 reads CASSLQGEQPQHF. As DNA, the CDR3 is TGTGCCAGCAGCTTACAGGGTGAACAGCCCCAGCATTTT.

There are a few counts of this clonotype. The V gene is TRBV11-2, the J gene TRBJ2-7, with D unclear. The CDR3 totals 17 residues. In germline, CDR1 is SGHAT, CDR2 FQNNGV. V was shortened by 2 bases and J by 0 bases, with 17 bases between the two germline ends. Written as DNA, the CDR3 is TGTGCCAGCAGCTTATCCCGAGACTCTATTAGCTCCTACGAGCAGTACTTC. Amino acid sequence: CASSLSRDSISSYEQYF.

The J gene is TRBJ1-1, the V gene TRBV28; tentatively, D is TRBD1 (6 bases). This CDR3 comprises 14 residues. Trimming left V 2 bases short and J 1 base short, with 8 bases between. Germline-derived CDR1 and CDR2 are MDHEN and SYDVKM. CDR3 DNA sequence: TGTGCCAGCAGTTTACCGGGGGCGAACACTGAAGCTTTCTTT. Its translation: CASSLPGANTEAFF.

This clonotype was found many times. V is TRBV7-2 and J is TRBJ1-2; D is unresolved. Deletions cut 2 bases from V and 4 bases from J, with 14 bases between. This CDR3 has 15 residues. Germline V gives CDR1 SGHTA, CDR2 FQGNSA. CDR3 bases: TGTGCCAGCAGCTTAAGGGTAGCCAGCACCTATGGCTACACCTTC. Its translation is CASSLRVASTYGYTF.

A few counts support this clonotype. The rearrangement joins TRBV27 to TRBJ2-5; perhaps D is TRBD1 or TRBD2 (5 bases each). The J call may be faulty, since TRBJ2-7 better matches the DNA end. Looked up from germline, CDR1 is MNHEY and CDR2 is SMNVEV (reference sequence). There are 16 residues in the CDR3. The chain's CDR3 is CASSLRGGAGIGEQYF. For the CDR3, the DNA is TGTGCCAGCAGTTTACGGGGTGGGGCAGGGATCGGCGAGCAGTACTTC.

The chain recombines TRBV4-2 with TRBJ1-3; a weak D match, TRBD1 (6 bases). The CDR3 spans 14 residues. Germline V CDR1 and CDR2: LGHNA, YNFKEQ. Trimming stripped 4 bases from V and 4 bases from J, with 11 bases between. The CDR3 DNA is TGTGCCAGCAGCCCCAACAGGGTGGGAAACACCATATATTTT. It codes for CASSPNRVGNTIYF.

This clonotype was seen a few times. It may be a read error: a sequence one base away is much more abundant. The chain combines TRBV6-2 or TRBV6-3 with TRBJ2-5; tentatively, D is TRBD1 (5 bases). V lost 5 bases to trimming and J lost 3 bases, with 7 bases between them. The CDR3 spans 12 residues. The germline V gene has CDR1 MNHEY and CDR2 SVGEGT. The CDR3 loop is CASSHRKETQYF. Written as DNA, the CDR3 is TGTGCCAGCAGTCACAGGAAAGAGACCCAGTACTTC.

This clonotype has a handful of counts. This CDR3 reads CASSRTTATKGDGYTF. The CDR3 nucleotides read TGCGCCAGCAGCCGCACTACAGCTACCAAGGGGGATGGCTACACCTTC. The chain recombines TRBV4-3 with TRBJ1-2; possible D gene TRBD1, 6 bases. Germline loops: CDR1 LGHNA, CDR2 YSLEER. Trimming cost V 4 bases and J 6 bases, with 21 bases left between them. The CDR3 is made up of 16 amino acids.

This clonotype was counted between two and nine times. V gene TRBV29-1 combines with J gene TRBJ2-5, with 7 bases that match TRBD1. Near its end, the DNA agrees better with TRBJ2-7, so the J call may be wrong. CDR3 size: 16 residues. From germline, CDR1 is SQVTM and CDR2 ANQGSEA. The CDR3 sequence is CSALRGRDSRAYEQYF. In nucleotides, the CDR3 is TGCAGCGCTCTGAGGGGTCGGGACAGTAGAGCCTACGAGCAGTACTTC.

Written as DNA, the CDR3 is TGTGCCAGCAGCTCGACTAGCGGGGGGGATACGCAGTATTTT. This gives the protein CASSSTSGGDTQYF. The chain couples TRBV7-3 to TRBJ2-3; 13 bases agree with TRBD2. CDR3 length equals 14 residues. Per germline, CDR1 SGHTA and CDR2 FQGTGA. The V and J ends lost 4 bases and 6 bases, in that order; junction bases with no gene match: 1. Full variable domain (missing parts from reference TRBV7-3 and TRBJ2-3): GAGVSQTPSNKVTEKGKYVELRCDPISGHTALYWYRQSLGQGPEFLIYFQGTGAADDSGLPNDRFFAVRPEGSVSTLKIQRTERGDSAVYLCASSSTSGGDTQYFGPGTRLTVL.

This clonotype was counted a few times. The gene calls are TRBV20-1 and TRBJ2-3; weak D call: TRBD2 (6 bases). CDR1 and CDR2 from the germline V gene are DFQATT and SNEGSKA (reference sequence). V was trimmed by 6 bases and J by 0 bases, leaving 13 bases between them. There are 14 residues in the CDR3. CDR3 sequence (DNA): TGCAGTGCCAATCGTCGGGGGAGCACAGATACGCAGTATTTT. It specifies CSANRRGSTDTQYF.

CDR3 nucleotides: TGTGCCGTCGCCCAGGGCGGCCTCTCCTACGAGCAGTACTTC. This encodes CAVAQGGLSYEQYF. The V call is TRBV24-1, the J call TRBJ2-1; tentative D call: TRBD1 (5 bases). The DNA end is a closer match to TRBJ2-7, so the J assignment may be wrong. Looked up from germline, CDR1 is KGHDR and CDR2 is SFDVKD. The CDR3 sequence is 14 residues long.

This clonotype appeared a few times. The chain has TRBV20-1 and TRBJ1-5, with 8 positions matching TRBD1. Trimming removed 5 bases from V and 2 bases from J; junction bases left unmatched: 8. There are 15 residues in the CDR3. Germline-derived CDR1 and CDR2 are DFQATT and SNEGSKA (reference sequence). CDR3 in DNA: TGCAGTGCTTCACGACAGGGGTCAGGCAATCAGCCCCAGCATTTT. Residues: CSASRQGSGNQPQHF.